These T cell receptor beta chains were read from a single sample in a study of T cell responses to AZD1222 COVID-19 vaccine. Generated by immunoSEQ multiplex PCR, the TCRdb table keeps only in-frame clones and is missing some. The sample contains fewer than 120,000 clones, 70% to 90% of which appear only once. The sample was peripheral blood, taken on day 0 of AZD1222 vaccination. The receptors were sampled from an adult in good health. The CDR3 runs from the conserved cysteine through the conserved F or W. D genes are given only for firm matches. Clone sizes are given selectively: once, few, many, or a class where the clone is expanded.

j_call: TRBJ2-7; clone_size: .; d_call: .; v_call: TRBV28; cdr3_nt: TGTGCCAGCAGGGAGGGGACCTCCGGTAGGCAGTACTTC; cdr3_aa: CASREGTSGRQYF
j_call: TRBJ2-7; clone_size: .; d_call: TRBD2; v_call: TRBV7-9; cdr3_nt: TGTGCCAGCAGCCCCAGGACTAGCAGAATTTACGAGCAGTACTTC; cdr3_aa: CASSPRTSRIYEQYF
j_call: TRBJ2-7; clone_size: .; d_call: .; v_call: TRBV5-1; cdr3_nt: TGCGCCAGCAGCTTTGAGGGTTACGAGCAGTACTTC; cdr3_aa: CASSFEGYEQYF
j_call: TRBJ2-7; clone_size: .; d_call: .; v_call: TRBV15; cdr3_nt: TGTGCCACCAGCCTCCGAAGGAACCAGTGGGACGAGCAGTACTTC; cdr3_aa: CATSLRRNQWDEQYF
j_call: TRBJ1-5; clone_size: .; d_call: TRBD1; v_call: TRBV4-3; cdr3_nt: TGCGCCAGCAGCCAAGCTTTTACAGGGGGCGGGCCCCAGCATTTT; cdr3_aa: CASSQAFTGGGPQHF
j_call: TRBJ1-1; clone_size: once; d_call: .; v_call: TRBV7-6; cdr3_nt: TGTGCCAGCAGCTTAGCGGTGGGGGCCGCTGAAGCTTTCTTT; cdr3_aa: CASSLAVGAAEAFF
j_call: TRBJ2-7; clone_size: many; d_call: .; v_call: TRBV7-3; cdr3_nt: TGTGCCAGCAGCTCAGGACAGCCCTACGAGCAGTACTTC; cdr3_aa: CASSSGQPYEQYF
j_call: TRBJ1-6; clone_size: .; d_call: .; v_call: TRBV5-1; cdr3_nt: TGCGCCAGCAGTCAGGACGGGGTCTATAATTCACCCCTCCACTTT; cdr3_aa: CASSQDGVYNSPLHF
j_call: TRBJ1-1; clone_size: once; d_call: .; v_call: TRBV11-1; cdr3_nt: TGTGCCAGCAGCTTATTTGGGGAGGTGGAGACTGAAGCTTTCTTT; cdr3_aa: CASSLFGEVETEAFF
j_call: TRBJ1-4; clone_size: .; d_call: TRBD1; v_call: TRBV6-1; cdr3_nt: TGTGCCAGCAGTGAGATGGGTCCGGGACAGGGTACCATTTTT; cdr3_aa: CASSEMGPGQGTIF
j_call: TRBJ1-1; clone_size: .; d_call: .; v_call: TRBV7-6; cdr3_nt: TGTGCCAGCAGCTTCCGCGCCGCGACCCCGGCTGAAGCTTTCTTT; cdr3_aa: CASSFRAATPAEAFF
j_call: TRBJ1-4; clone_size: .; d_call: .; v_call: TRBV19; cdr3_nt: TGTGCCAGGGAAATAGGTGTTGCTAATGAAAAACTGTTTTTT; cdr3_aa: CAREIGVANEKLFF
j_call: TRBJ2-1; clone_size: .; d_call: .; v_call: TRBV12-2; cdr3_nt: TGTGCAAGTCGCTCCGTAGCGGGACCCTACAATGAGCAGTTCTTC; cdr3_aa: CASRSVAGPYNEQFF
j_call: TRBJ2-7; clone_size: .; d_call: .; v_call: TRBV3-1/TRBV3-2; cdr3_nt: TGTGCCAGCAGCCAAGCGGGTACCTACGAGCAGTACTTC; cdr3_aa: CASSQAGTYEQYF
j_call: TRBJ1-2; clone_size: .; d_call: .; v_call: TRBV5-5; cdr3_nt: TGTGCCAGCAGCCTCGCGGGAAACGGGGTAAAGCTTGGCTACACCTTC; cdr3_aa: CASSLAGNGVKLGYTF
j_call: TRBJ2-7; clone_size: .; d_call: TRBD2; v_call: TRBV6-6; cdr3_nt: TGTGCCAGCAGCCTTACTAGCGACTCCTACGAGCAGTACTTC; cdr3_aa: CASSLTSDSYEQYF
j_call: TRBJ2-3; clone_size: .; d_call: TRBD1; v_call: TRBV28; cdr3_nt: TGTGCCAGCAGTCGAACAGGGGGTGTGAATACGCAGTATTTT; cdr3_aa: CASSRTGGVNTQYF
j_call: TRBJ2-7; clone_size: .; d_call: .; v_call: TRBV9; cdr3_nt: TGTGCCAGCAGCGTAGCCCTCGCCGACTCCTACGAGCAGTACTTC; cdr3_aa: CASSVALADSYEQYF
j_call: TRBJ2-1; clone_size: .; d_call: TRBD2; v_call: TRBV7-2; cdr3_nt: TGTGCCAGCAGCTTAGGGGTTATGGGAGCGGGGGGTAATGAGCAGTTCTTC; cdr3_aa: CASSLGVMGAGGNEQFF
j_call: TRBJ1-4; clone_size: .; d_call: .; v_call: TRBV15; cdr3_nt: TGTGCCACCAGCAGTTCTTGGGGAGGTGAAAAACTGTTTTTT; cdr3_aa: CATSSSWGGEKLFF
j_call: TRBJ2-1; clone_size: .; d_call: TRBD1; v_call: TRBV11-2; cdr3_nt: TGTGCCAGCAGCTTAAGGGGACAGGGGGCTGAGCAGTTCTTC; cdr3_aa: CASSLRGQGAEQFF
j_call: TRBJ1-2; clone_size: .; d_call: .; v_call: TRBV7-2; cdr3_nt: TGTGCCAGCAGCTTATTTTCGATCTATGGCTACACCTTC; cdr3_aa: CASSLFSIYGYTF
j_call: TRBJ2-2; clone_size: .; d_call: TRBD1; v_call: TRBV5-1; cdr3_nt: TGCGCCAGCAGCACCGGGACAGGCAACACCGGGGAGCTGTTTTTT; cdr3_aa: CASSTGTGNTGELFF
j_call: TRBJ1-2; clone_size: .; d_call: .; v_call: TRBV19; cdr3_nt: TGTGCCAGCCGGACGGGAGGGAACAACTATGGCTACACCTTC; cdr3_aa: CASRTGGNNYGYTF
j_call: TRBJ1-3; clone_size: few; d_call: .; v_call: TRBV28; cdr3_nt: TGTGCCAGCAACCCGACAGGTCAGAGCTCTGGAAACACCATATATTTT; cdr3_aa: CASNPTGQSSGNTIYF
j_call: TRBJ1-2; clone_size: .; d_call: .; v_call: TRBV28; cdr3_nt: TGTGCCAGCAGCCTACGCGGGATCTACTATGGCTACACCTTC; cdr3_aa: CASSLRGIYYGYTF
j_call: TRBJ2-2; clone_size: .; d_call: TRBD1; v_call: TRBV7-2; cdr3_nt: TGTGCCAGCAGCTTTGACAGGGGGAACACCGGGGAGCTGTTTTTT; cdr3_aa: CASSFDRGNTGELFF
j_call: TRBJ2-1; clone_size: .; d_call: .; v_call: TRBV10-3; cdr3_nt: TGTGCCGCCACGGGGGACCCGCTCAATGAGCAGTTCTTC; cdr3_aa: CAATGDPLNEQFF
j_call: TRBJ2-1; clone_size: .; d_call: TRBD1; v_call: TRBV5-8; cdr3_nt: TGTGCCAGCAGCTTGGTCTTCTCGGACAGGGAAAATGAGCAGTTCTTC; cdr3_aa: CASSLVFSDRENEQFF
j_call: TRBJ1-1; clone_size: .; d_call: .; v_call: TRBV10-3; cdr3_nt: TGTGCCATCAGTCCCACACAGGGTATGAACACTGAAGCTTTCTTT; cdr3_aa: CAISPTQGMNTEAFF
j_call: TRBJ1-3; clone_size: .; d_call: .; v_call: TRBV7-3; cdr3_nt: TGTGCCAGCAGCTTAACCCAGGGAAACACCATATATTTT; cdr3_aa: CASSLTQGNTIYF
j_call: TRBJ2-2; clone_size: .; d_call: .; v_call: TRBV5-1; cdr3_nt: TGCGCCAGCAGCCGTACCTCCGGGGAGGCCGGGGAGCTGTTTTTT; cdr3_aa: CASSRTSGEAGELFF
j_call: TRBJ1-2; clone_size: .; d_call: TRBD1; v_call: TRBV9; cdr3_nt: TGTGCCAGCAGAGGAGATACAGGGGAGTCTTATGGCTACACCTTC; cdr3_aa: CASRGDTGESYGYTF
j_call: TRBJ1-1; clone_size: once; d_call: .; v_call: TRBV18; cdr3_nt: TGTGCCAGCTCACCGCCGGGGAACACTGAAGCTTTCTTT; cdr3_aa: CASSPPGNTEAFF
j_call: TRBJ2-3; clone_size: .; d_call: .; v_call: TRBV28; cdr3_nt: TGTGCCAGCAGTATTTACCAGGAGCCCACAGATACGCAGTATTTT; cdr3_aa: CASSIYQEPTDTQYF
j_call: TRBJ1-2; clone_size: .; d_call: .; v_call: TRBV7-9; cdr3_nt: TGTGCCAGCAGCTTAGCGCAGGCGGCAGCTGGCTACACCTTC; cdr3_aa: CASSLAQAAAGYTF
j_call: TRBJ2-7; clone_size: once; d_call: TRBD1; v_call: TRBV12-5; cdr3_nt: TGTGCTAGTGGGGACAGGGGCTCCGAAACACCTCCGTCCTACGAGCAGTACTTC; cdr3_aa: CASGDRGSETPPSYEQYF
j_call: TRBJ2-6; clone_size: .; d_call: .; v_call: TRBV7-9; cdr3_nt: TGTGCCAGCAGCTTCGACAGTTTTTCTGGGGCCAACGTCCTGACTTTC; cdr3_aa: CASSFDSFSGANVLTF
j_call: TRBJ1-4; clone_size: once; d_call: .; v_call: TRBV5-4; cdr3_nt: TGTGCCAGCAGCCTAGATAAAACCGGGCCTCTGTTTTTT; cdr3_aa: CASSLDKTGPLFF
j_call: TRBJ1-6; clone_size: .; d_call: TRBD1; v_call: TRBV6-2/TRBV6-3; cdr3_nt: TGTGCCAGCAGCCGGGACAGGTCCTCCTATAATTCACCCCTCCACTTT; cdr3_aa: CASSRDRSSYNSPLHF